The 7 T cell receptor beta chains given below trace back to one sample, sequenced in a study of blood T cell repertoires in COVID-19 (dated by TCRdb to 2018 to 2021). Libraries were constructed by the immunoSEQ multiplex PCR assay. Here the immuneACCESS table is served through TCRdb, limited to in-frame sequences with V and J called. Missing clones are a known gap in these copies; in checked studies unresolved V genes cover under half, and the rest lacks a known reason. Within this sample are about 20,000 clones, with 75% to 85% of them counted one time only. Roughly 50% of the sample belongs to the ten largest clones. Sequencing was done on a sample of peripheral blood. The receptors originated from a man at least 80 years old with acute or convalescent COVID-19.

The chain has TRBV11-1 and TRBJ2-1, with TRBD2 as a possible D gene (6 bases). V was pared by 1 base and J by 7 bases, with 17 bases between. The CDR3 length is 16 residues. Germline CDR1 is SGHAT and CDR2 is FQDESV (reference sequence). This CDR3 is CASSLGWTTLGNEQFF. CDR3 DNA sequence: TGTGCCAGCAGCTTAGGCTGGACTACCTTAGGAAATGAGCAGTTCTTC.

This clone showed up just a few times. The chain combines TRBV5-6 with TRBJ2-5; TRBD1 agrees at 8 bases. This CDR3 is 16 amino acids long. The germline V gene has CDR1 SGHDT and CDR2 YYEEEE. V trimming: 1 base; J trimming: 2 bases; junction bases outside the gene matches: 7. CDR3 region: CASSLFGDRQQETQYF. The CDR3 nucleotides are TGTGCCAGCAGCTTGTTCGGGGACAGGCAACAAGAGACCCAGTACTTC.

This rearrangement joins TRBV19 to TRBJ2-7, with TRBD1 matching 8 bases. Looked up from germline, CDR1 is LNHDA and CDR2 is SQIVND (reference sequence). The CDR3 extends over 15 amino acids. With V trimmed by 4 bases and J by 3 bases, 8 bases remained unmatched. CDR3 loop: CASSTRQGFIYEQYF. CDR3 nucleotide sequence: TGTGCCAGTAGTACCAGACAGGGGTTTATCTACGAGCAGTACTTC.

The rearrangement joins TRBV5-8 to TRBJ2-6, with 7 positions matching TRBD2. The CDR3 is 16 amino acids. Trimming removed 2 bases from V and 0 bases from J; junction bases left unmatched: 2. CDR1 SGHTS and CDR2 YDEGEE come from the germline V gene. The CDR3: CASSLWGGSGANVLTF. The CDR3 bases are TGTGCCAGCAGCTTATGGGGGGGCTCTGGGGCCAACGTCCTGACTTTC.

V is TRBV30 and J is TRBJ1-1; D ambiguous. The CDR3 has 12 residues. Between the trimmed V and J ends, which lost 2 bases and 3 bases, there was a span of 7 bases. Germline V gene sequence: CDR1 GTSNPN, CDR2 SVGIG (reference sequence). CDR3 sequence reads: CAWSPGDTEAFF. The CDR3, as DNA: TGTGCCTGGAGTCCCGGGGACACTGAAGCTTTCTTT.

The genes are TRBV7-3 and TRBJ2-1, with D perhaps TRBD2 (6 bases). Between the trimmed V and J ends, which lost 1 base and 4 bases, there was a span of 14 bases. Germline CDR1 is SGHTA and CDR2 is FQGTGA. The CDR3 consists of 16 residues. The CDR3 bases are TGTGCCAGCAGCTTAAAGGGGCTAGCGCAATACAATGAGCAGTTCTTC. It codes for CASSLKGLAQYNEQFF.

J is TRBJ2-3 and V is TRBV9, with 7 bases lining up with TRBD1. Per germline, CDR1 SGDLS and CDR2 YYNGEE. The junction had 5 bases not matched to a gene; V was cut back by 4 bases and J by 0 bases. The CDR3 extends over 15 amino acids. In DNA, the CDR3 is TGTGCCAGCAGCCGACAGGGACGAAGCACAGATACGCAGTATTTT. Residues: CASSRQGRSTDTQYF.